This TCR beta chain was captured by sequencing in a study of blood T cell repertoires in COVID-19. Looking at the study overall: The United States, Italy and Spain were the sources of the acute and convalescent COVID-19 samples. T cells, B-cell-depleted T cells, or PBMCs provided the cDNA or gDNA that served as material.

In the original analysis: Amplification with reference gene primers provided the estimates of nucleated cell counts. Repertoires were generated with immunoSEQ multiplex PCR, while TCRdb's copy carries only in-frame clones and drops some. V and J calls and clone size follow that table, whereas D and trimming were derived from the DNA. There are hundreds of thousands of clones in the sample; around nine tenths occur only once, and 2% to 2.5% lies in the top ten. After removal of 1 base from V and 3 bases from J, the junction contained 3 bases not matched to a gene. Germline V CDR1 and CDR2: LNHDA, SQIVND (reference sequence). The CDR3 has 16 amino acids. This clone was recorded once.

What was sequenced was peripheral blood. The chain uses TRBV19 and TRBJ2-3; TRBD2 matches at 11 bases. The TCR comes from a woman between 35 and 50 years old who had recovered from COVID-19. The CDR3 sequence: CASSIGLAGGTDTQYF. CDR3 sequence (DNA): TGTGCCAGTAGTATAGGGCTAGCGGGAGGTACAGATACGCAGTATTTT.